The entry below gives a single T cell receptor (beta chain) sequence along with its context. The antigen is not known. The CDR3 totals 12 residues. Germline loops: CDR1 SGHDN, CDR2 FVKESK. The V gene lost 3 bases and the J gene lost 11 bases, with 13 bases spanning the gap. The sample originates from a study of T cell responses to AZD1222 COVID-19 vaccine. Study at large: It was second doses at about 4 or about 12 weeks that were pooled.

Broader study findings: Donors were mostly white British, more females; clonal diversity possibly underestimated. Dominant CD4 TCR responses targeted spike regions 160-218 and 743-854.

Clones were read by immunoSEQ multiplex PCR, and TCRdb kept only the in-frame ones, dropping some. The data show about 120,000 clones, under 90% seen once. This clonotype was sampled from an adult in good health. The material sequenced was peripheral blood, taken on day 0 of AZD1222 vaccination. This rearrangement joins TRBV14 to TRBJ1-1; D not certain. Written as DNA, the CDR3 is TGTGCCAGCAGCCAGTATAGCAATTCGGCTTTCTTT. It encodes CASSQYSNSAFF.